This T cell receptor (beta chain) was observed in a study of CD8+ T cells in alopecia areata. Across the whole study: Treated patients swallowed 5 to 10 mg of oral tofacitinib twice daily.

RNA extraction was followed by reverse transcription into cDNA, which acted as the sequencing template. Data came from immunoSEQ multiplex PCR; TCRdb stores just in-frame clones and leaves some out. The sample records over 85,000 clones, 40% to 45% being singletons. CDR3 length: 13 amino acids. V shed 5 bases, J shed 5 bases, and the junction held 7 bases outside the gene matches. Germline V gives CDR1 SQVTM, CDR2 ANQGSEA. The chain is built from TRBV29-1 and TRBJ2-7; 9 nucleotides align to TRBD1. This receptor was identified in a human donor with alopecia areata. Sequenced: CD4+ T cells sorted from blood. The CDR3 coding sequence is TGCAGCGTTTTCGGACAGGGGCCCCACGAGCAGTACTTC. This codes for CSVFGQGPHEQYF.